This passage covers 6 T cell receptor beta chains from one sample sequenced in a study of control samples from healthy donors and cancer patients. Method: immunoSEQ multiplex PCR; TCRdb's copy keeps in-frame clones and lacks some. The sample lists 63,000 or so clones, approximately 89% seen once, with around 5.5% in the top ten. The sample consisted of PBMCs. These TCRs come from a man aged 55-75 years with colorectal cancer.

The rearrangement links TRBV5-6 to TRBJ1-5, with D perhaps TRBD1 (6 bases). The V end lost 2 bases, the J end lost 1 base, and 13 bases lay between the germline ends. Per the germline V gene, CDR1 is SGHDT and CDR2 is YYEEEE. There are 16 residues in the CDR3. CDR3 DNA sequence: TGTGCCAGCAGCTTATACCTTCAGGGGAGCAATCAGCCCCAGCATTTT. Protein sequence: CASSLYLQGSNQPQHF.

A remark on this clone: At the DNA level, this CDR3 is encoded by other sequences in the same sample as well. This sequence joins TRBV5-1 and TRBJ2-6, with 7 positions matching TRBD2. CDR1 is SGHRS and CDR2 is YFSETQ in the germline V gene. V lost 5 bases, J lost 0 bases, and 2 bases stayed unmatched. CDR3 length: 15 amino acids. CDR3 bases: TGCGCCAGCAGTCGGGGGGACTCTGGGGCCAACGTCCTGACTTTC. Translation gives CASSRGDSGANVLTF.

The genes are TRBV19 and TRBJ2-1; perhaps TRBD2 as D (6 bases). V shed 10 bases and J shed 0 bases, with 13 bases lying between them. The CDR3 consists of 14 residues. Looked up from germline, CDR1 is LNHDA and CDR2 is SQIVND (reference sequence). This CDR3 reads CANSGESSYNEQFF. In DNA form, the CDR3 reads TGTGCCAACTCGGGGGAAAGCTCCTACAATGAGCAGTTCTTC.

The chain links TRBV5-1 to TRBJ1-2; 8 positions match TRBD1. The CDR3 consists of 15 residues. Germline values: CDR1 SGHRS, CDR2 YFSETQ. Unmatched junction bases numbered 11, after V lost 2 bases and J lost 8 bases. The CDR3 nucleotides read TGCGCCAGCAGCTTCCAGGACAGGGTAACAGGCGGCTACACCTTC. Encoded protein: CASSFQDRVTGGYTF. Full variable domain (outside the CDR3, taken from reference TRBV5-1 and TRBJ1-2): KAGVTQTPRYLIKTRGQQVTLSCSPISGHRSVSWYQQTPGQGLQFLFEYFSETQRNKGNFPGRFSGRQFSNSRSEMNVSTLELGDSALYLCASSFQDRVTGGYTFGSGTRLTVV.

The chain recombines TRBV4-1 with TRBJ2-1; 8 bases agree with TRBD2. This CDR3 spans 17 amino acids. V lost 4 bases to trimming and J lost 10 bases; unmatched junction nucleotides: 18. CDR1 is MGHRA and CDR2 is YSYEKL in the germline V gene. The CDR3 sequence: CASSPGPGGATSREQFF. CDR3 sequence (DNA): TGCGCCAGCAGCCCTGGCCCGGGGGGGGCCACGTCTCGAGAGCAGTTCTTC.

The V and J genes are TRBV5-1 and TRBJ2-7; 7 nucleotides agree with TRBD2. The CDR3 spans 15 residues. J was trimmed by 7 bases and V by 5 bases; bases with no gene match: 15. In germline, CDR1 is SGHRS, CDR2 YFSETQ. The CDR3 spells CASRLRTGGAGEQYF. The CDR3 nucleotides are TGCGCCAGCAGGCTGAGGACGGGGGGAGCGGGGGAGCAGTACTTC. Full variable domain (missing parts from reference TRBV5-1 and TRBJ2-7): KAGVTQTPRYLIKTRGQQVTLSCSPISGHRSVSWYQQTPGQGLQFLFEYFSETQRNKGNFPGRFSGRQFSNSRSEMNVSTLELGDSALYLCASRLRTGGAGEQYFGPGTRLTVT.